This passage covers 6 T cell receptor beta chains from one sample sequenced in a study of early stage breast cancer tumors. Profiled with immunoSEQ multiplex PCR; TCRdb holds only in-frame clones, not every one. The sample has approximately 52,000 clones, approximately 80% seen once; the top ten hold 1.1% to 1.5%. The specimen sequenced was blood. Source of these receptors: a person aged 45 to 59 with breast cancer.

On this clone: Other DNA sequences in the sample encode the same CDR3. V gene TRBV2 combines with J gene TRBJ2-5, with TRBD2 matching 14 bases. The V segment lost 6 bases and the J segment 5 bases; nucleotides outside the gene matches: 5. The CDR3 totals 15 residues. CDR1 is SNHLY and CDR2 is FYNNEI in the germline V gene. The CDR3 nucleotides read TGTGCCAGCAGCCGACTAGCGGGGGGGCAGGAGACCCAGTACTTC. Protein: CASSRLAGGQETQYF. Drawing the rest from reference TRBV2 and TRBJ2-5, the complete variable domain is EPEVTQTPSHQVTQMGQEVILRCVPISNHLYFYWYRQILGQKVEFLVSFYNNEISEKSEIFDDQFSVERPDGSNFTLKIRSTKLEDSAMYFCASSRLAGGQETQYFGPGTRLLVL.

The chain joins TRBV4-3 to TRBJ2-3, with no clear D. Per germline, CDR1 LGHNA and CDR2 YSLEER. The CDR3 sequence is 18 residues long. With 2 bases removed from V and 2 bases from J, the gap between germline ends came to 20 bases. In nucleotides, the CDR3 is TGCGCCAGCAGCCAAAGGCCTCTAACGCCGGGTTCCACAGATACGCAGTATTTT. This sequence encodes CASSQRPLTPGSTDTQYF.

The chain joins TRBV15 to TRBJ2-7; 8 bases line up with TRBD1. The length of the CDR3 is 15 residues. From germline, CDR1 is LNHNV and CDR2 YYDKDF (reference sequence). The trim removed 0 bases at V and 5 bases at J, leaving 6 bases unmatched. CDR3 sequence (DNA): TGTGCCACCAGCAGAGATAGGACAGGGTGGGACGAGCAGTACTTC. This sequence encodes CATSRDRTGWDEQYF.

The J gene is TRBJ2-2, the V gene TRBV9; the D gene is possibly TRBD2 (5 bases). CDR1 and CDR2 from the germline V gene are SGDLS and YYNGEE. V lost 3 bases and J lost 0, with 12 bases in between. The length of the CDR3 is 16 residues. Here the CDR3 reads CASSAQAGTNTGELFF. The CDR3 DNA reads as TGTGCCAGCAGCGCCCAGGCCGGGACGAACACCGGGGAGCTGTTTTTT.

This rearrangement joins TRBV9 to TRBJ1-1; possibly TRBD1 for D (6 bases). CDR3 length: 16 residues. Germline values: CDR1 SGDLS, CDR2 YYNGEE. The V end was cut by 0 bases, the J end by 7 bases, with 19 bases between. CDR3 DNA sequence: TGTGCCAGCAGCGTAGTTAGGGGGACGGGAACAGTTGAAGCTTTCTTT. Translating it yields CASSVVRGTGTVEAFF. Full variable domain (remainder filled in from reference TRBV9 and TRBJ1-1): DSGVTQTPKHLITATGQRVTLRCSPRSGDLSVYWYQQSLDQGLQFLIQYYNGEERAKGNILERFSAQQFPDLHSELNLSSLELGDSALYFCASSVVRGTGTVEAFFGQGTRLTVV.

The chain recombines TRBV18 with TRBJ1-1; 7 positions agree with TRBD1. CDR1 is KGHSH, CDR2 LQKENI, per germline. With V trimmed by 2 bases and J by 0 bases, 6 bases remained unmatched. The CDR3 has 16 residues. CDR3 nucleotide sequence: TGTGCCAGCTCACCAGTACAGGGGAACATGAACACTGAAGCTTTCTTT. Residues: CASSPVQGNMNTEAFF.